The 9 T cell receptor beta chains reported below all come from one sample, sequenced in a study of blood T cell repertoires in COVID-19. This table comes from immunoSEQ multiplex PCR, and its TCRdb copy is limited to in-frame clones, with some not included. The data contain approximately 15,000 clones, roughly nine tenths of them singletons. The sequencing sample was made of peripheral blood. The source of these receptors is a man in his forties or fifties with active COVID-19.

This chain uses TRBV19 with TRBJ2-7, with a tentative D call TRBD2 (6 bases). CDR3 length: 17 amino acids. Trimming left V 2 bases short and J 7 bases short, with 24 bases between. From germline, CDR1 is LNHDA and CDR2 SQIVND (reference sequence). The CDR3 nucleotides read TGTGCCAGTAGTATATTCGGAACTAGCAGAAGTCTAGGAGAGCAGTACTTC. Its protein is CASSIFGTSRSLGEQYF.

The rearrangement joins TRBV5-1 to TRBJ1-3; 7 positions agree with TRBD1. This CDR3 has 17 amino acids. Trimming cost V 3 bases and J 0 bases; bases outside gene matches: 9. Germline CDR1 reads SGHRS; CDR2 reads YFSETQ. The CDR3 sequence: CASSWTGTESSGNTIYF. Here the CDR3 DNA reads TGCGCCAGCAGCTGGACGGGGACAGAGAGCTCTGGAAACACCATATATTTT.

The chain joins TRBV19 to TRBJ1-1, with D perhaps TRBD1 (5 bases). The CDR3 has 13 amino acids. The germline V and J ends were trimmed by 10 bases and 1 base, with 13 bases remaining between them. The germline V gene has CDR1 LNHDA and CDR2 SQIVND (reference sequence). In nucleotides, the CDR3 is TGTGCCACCCGAACAGGCGCGAACACTGAAGCTTTCTTT. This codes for CATRTGANTEAFF. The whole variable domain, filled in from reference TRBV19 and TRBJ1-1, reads DGGITQSPKYLFRKEGQNVTLSCEQNLNHDAMYWYRQDPGQGLRLIYYSQIVNDFQKGDIAEGYSVSREKKESFPLTVTSAQKNPTAFYLCATRTGANTEAFFGQGTRLTVV.

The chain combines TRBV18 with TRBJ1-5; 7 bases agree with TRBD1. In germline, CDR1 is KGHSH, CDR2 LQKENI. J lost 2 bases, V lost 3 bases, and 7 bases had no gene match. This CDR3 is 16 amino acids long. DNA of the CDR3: TGTGCCAGCTCACCTTCAACAGGGGCGGGCAATCAGCCCCAGCATTTT. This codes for CASSPSTGAGNQPQHF.

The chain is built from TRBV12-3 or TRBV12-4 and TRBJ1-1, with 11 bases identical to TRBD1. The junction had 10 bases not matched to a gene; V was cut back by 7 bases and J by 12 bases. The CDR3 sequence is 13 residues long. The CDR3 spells CASNLDRGRGSFF. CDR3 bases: TGTGCCAGCAACTTGGACAGGGGGCGAGGGTCTTTCTTT.

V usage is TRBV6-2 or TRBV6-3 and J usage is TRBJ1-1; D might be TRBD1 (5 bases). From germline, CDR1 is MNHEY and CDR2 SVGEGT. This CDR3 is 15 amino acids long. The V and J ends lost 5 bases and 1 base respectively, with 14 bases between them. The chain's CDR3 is CASSPGGAQNTEAFF. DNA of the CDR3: TGTGCCAGCAGTCCCGGTGGGGCACAGAACACTGAAGCTTTCTTT.

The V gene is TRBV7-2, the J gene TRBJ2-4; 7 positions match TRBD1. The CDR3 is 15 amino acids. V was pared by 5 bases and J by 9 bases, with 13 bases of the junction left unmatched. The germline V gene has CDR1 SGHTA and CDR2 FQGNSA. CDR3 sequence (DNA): TGTGCCAGCAGCCCGCAAATCAGACAGGGAAGCATTCAGTACTTC. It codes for CASSPQIRQGSIQYF. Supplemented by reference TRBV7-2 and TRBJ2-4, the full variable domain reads GAGVSQSPSNKVTEKGKDVELRCDPISGHTALYWYRQSLGQGLEFLIYFQGNSAPDKSGLPSDRFSAERTGGSVSTLTIQRTQQEDSAVYLCASSPQIRQGSIQYFGAGTRLSVL.

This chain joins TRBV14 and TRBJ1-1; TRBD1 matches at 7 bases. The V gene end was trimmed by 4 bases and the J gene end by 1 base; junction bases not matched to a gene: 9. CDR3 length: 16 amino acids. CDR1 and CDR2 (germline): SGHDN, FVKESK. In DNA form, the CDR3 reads TGTGCCAGCAGCCGTTTCACACAGGGGCGGAACACTGAAGCTTTCTTT. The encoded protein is CASSRFTQGRNTEAFF.

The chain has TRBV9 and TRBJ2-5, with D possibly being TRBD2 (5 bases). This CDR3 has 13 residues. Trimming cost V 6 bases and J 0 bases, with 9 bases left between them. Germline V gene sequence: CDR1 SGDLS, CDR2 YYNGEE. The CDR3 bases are TGTGCCAGCAACGAGGGAAACCAAGAGACCCAGTACTTC. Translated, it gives CASNEGNQETQYF.